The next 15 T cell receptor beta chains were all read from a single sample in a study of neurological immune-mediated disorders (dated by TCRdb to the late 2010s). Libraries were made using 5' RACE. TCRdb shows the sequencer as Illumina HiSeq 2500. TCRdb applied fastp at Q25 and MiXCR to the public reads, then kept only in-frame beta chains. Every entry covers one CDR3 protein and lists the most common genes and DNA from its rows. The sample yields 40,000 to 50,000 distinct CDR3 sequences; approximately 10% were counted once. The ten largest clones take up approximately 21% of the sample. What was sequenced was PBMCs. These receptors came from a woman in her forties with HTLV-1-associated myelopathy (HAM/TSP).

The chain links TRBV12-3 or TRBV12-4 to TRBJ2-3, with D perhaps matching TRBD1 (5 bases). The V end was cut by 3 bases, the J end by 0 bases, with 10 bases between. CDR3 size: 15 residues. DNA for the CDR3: TGTGCCAGCAGTTTCTGGACAACTAGCACAGATACGCAGTATTTT. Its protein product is CASSFWTTSTDTQYF.

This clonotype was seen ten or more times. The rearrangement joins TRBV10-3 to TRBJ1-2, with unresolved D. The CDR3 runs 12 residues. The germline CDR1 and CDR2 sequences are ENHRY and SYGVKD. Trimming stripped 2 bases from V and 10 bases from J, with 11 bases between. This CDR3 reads CAISERWGDYTF. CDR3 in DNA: TGTGCCATCAGTGAGAGATGGGGTGACTACACCTTC.

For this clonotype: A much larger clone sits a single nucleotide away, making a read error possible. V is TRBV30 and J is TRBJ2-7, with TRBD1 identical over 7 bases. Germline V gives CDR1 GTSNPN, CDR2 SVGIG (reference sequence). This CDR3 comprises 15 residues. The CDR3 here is CAWGPRRQGTYEHYF. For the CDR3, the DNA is TGTGCCTGGGGGCCACGCCGACAGGGTACCTACGAGCATTACTTC.

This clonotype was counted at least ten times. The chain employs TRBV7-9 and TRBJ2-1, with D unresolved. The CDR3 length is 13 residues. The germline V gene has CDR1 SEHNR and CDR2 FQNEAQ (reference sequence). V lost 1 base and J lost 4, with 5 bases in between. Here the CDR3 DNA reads TGTGCCAGCAGCTTAGGACAATACAATGAGCAGTTCTTC. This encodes CASSLGQYNEQFF.

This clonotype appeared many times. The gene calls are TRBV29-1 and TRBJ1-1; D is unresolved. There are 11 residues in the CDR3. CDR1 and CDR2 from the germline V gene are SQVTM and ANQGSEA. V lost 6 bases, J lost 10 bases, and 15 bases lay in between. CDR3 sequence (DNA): TGCAGCGTACCCCTCGGAAGGGTAGCTTTCTTT. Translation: CSVPLGRVAFF. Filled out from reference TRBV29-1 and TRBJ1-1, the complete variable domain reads SAVISQKPSRDICQRGTSLTIQCQVDSQVTMMFWYRQQPGQSLTLIATANQGSEATYESGFVIDKFPISRPNLTFSTLTVSNMSPEDSSIYLCSVPLGRVAFFGQGTRLTVV.

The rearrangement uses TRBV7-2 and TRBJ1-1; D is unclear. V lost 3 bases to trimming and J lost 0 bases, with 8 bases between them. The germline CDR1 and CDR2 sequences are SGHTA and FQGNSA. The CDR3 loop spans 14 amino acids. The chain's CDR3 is CASSLTRVNTEAFF. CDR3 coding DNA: TGTGCCAGCAGCTTGACGAGAGTGAACACTGAAGCTTTCTTT.

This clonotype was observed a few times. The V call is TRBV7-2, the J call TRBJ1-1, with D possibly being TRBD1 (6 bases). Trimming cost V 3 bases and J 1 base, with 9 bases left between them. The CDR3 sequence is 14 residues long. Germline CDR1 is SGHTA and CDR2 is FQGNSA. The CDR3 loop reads CASSLGHANTEAFF. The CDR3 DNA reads TGTGCCAGCAGCTTGGGACATGCGAACACTGAAGCTTTCTTT.

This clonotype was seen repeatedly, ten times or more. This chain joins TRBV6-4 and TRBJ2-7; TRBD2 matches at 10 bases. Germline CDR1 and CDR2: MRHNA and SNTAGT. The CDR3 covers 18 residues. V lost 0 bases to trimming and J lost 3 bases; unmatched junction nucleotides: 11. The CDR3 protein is CASSDSNRASGGYYEQYF. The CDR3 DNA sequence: TGTGCCAGCAGTGACTCGAACCGCGCTAGCGGGGGTTACTACGAGCAGTACTTC.

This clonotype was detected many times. DNA of the CDR3: TGCGCCAGCAGCCAAGATCGGGCAGGGGTCACCGGGGAGCTGTTTTTT. This sequence encodes CASSQDRAGVTGELFF. The chain employs TRBV4-3 and TRBJ2-2, with a weak D call TRBD1 (6 bases). The germline CDR1 and CDR2 sequences are LGHNA and YSLEER. This CDR3 spans 16 amino acids. Trimming stripped 0 bases from V and 4 bases from J, with 12 bases between.

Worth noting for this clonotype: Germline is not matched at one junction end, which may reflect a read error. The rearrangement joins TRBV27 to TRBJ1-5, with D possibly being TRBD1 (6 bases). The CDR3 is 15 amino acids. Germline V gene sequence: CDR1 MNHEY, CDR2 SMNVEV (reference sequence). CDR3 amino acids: CASSLTGRGVQPHHF. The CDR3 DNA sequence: TGTGCCAGCAGTTTAACAGGGAGGGGGGTTCAGCCCCATCATTTT.

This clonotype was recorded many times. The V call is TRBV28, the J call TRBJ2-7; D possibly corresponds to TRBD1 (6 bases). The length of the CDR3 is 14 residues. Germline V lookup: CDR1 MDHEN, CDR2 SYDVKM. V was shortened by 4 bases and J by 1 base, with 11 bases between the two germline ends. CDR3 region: CASSYPGQSYEQYF. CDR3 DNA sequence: TGTGCCAGCAGTTACCCAGGACAGTCCTACGAGCAGTACTTC.

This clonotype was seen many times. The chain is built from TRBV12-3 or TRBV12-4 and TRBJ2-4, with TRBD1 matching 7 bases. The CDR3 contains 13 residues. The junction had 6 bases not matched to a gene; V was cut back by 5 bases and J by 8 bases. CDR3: CASSLYQGDIQYF. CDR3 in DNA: TGTGCCAGCAGTCTTTACCAGGGGGACATTCAGTACTTC.

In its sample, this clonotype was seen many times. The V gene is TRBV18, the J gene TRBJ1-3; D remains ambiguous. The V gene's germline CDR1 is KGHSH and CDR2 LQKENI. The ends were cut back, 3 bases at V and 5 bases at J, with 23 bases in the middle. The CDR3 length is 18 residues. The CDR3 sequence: CASSPPGGEDGTRNTIYF. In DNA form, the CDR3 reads TGTGCCAGCTCACCGCCGGGCGGGGAGGATGGAACGAGAAACACCATATATTTT. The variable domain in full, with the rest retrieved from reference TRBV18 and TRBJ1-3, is NAGVMQNPRHLVRRRGQEARLRCSPMKGHSHVYWYRQLPEEGLKFMVYLQKENIIDESGMPKERFSAEFPKEGPSILRIQQVVRGDSAAYFCASSPPGGEDGTRNTIYFGEGSWLTVV.

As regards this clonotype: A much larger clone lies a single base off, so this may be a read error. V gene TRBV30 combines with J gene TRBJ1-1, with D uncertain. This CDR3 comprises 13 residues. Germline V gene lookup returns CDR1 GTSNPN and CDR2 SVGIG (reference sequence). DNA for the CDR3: TGTGCCTGTAGTGAAGGGTACAACACTGAAGCTTTCTTT. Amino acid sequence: CACSEGYNTEAFF.

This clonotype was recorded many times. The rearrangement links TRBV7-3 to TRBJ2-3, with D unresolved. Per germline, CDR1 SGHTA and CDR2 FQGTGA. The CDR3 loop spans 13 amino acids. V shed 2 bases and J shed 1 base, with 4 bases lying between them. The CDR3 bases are TGTGCCAGCAGCTTAGTACGCACAGATACGCAGTATTTT. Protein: CASSLVRTDTQYF.